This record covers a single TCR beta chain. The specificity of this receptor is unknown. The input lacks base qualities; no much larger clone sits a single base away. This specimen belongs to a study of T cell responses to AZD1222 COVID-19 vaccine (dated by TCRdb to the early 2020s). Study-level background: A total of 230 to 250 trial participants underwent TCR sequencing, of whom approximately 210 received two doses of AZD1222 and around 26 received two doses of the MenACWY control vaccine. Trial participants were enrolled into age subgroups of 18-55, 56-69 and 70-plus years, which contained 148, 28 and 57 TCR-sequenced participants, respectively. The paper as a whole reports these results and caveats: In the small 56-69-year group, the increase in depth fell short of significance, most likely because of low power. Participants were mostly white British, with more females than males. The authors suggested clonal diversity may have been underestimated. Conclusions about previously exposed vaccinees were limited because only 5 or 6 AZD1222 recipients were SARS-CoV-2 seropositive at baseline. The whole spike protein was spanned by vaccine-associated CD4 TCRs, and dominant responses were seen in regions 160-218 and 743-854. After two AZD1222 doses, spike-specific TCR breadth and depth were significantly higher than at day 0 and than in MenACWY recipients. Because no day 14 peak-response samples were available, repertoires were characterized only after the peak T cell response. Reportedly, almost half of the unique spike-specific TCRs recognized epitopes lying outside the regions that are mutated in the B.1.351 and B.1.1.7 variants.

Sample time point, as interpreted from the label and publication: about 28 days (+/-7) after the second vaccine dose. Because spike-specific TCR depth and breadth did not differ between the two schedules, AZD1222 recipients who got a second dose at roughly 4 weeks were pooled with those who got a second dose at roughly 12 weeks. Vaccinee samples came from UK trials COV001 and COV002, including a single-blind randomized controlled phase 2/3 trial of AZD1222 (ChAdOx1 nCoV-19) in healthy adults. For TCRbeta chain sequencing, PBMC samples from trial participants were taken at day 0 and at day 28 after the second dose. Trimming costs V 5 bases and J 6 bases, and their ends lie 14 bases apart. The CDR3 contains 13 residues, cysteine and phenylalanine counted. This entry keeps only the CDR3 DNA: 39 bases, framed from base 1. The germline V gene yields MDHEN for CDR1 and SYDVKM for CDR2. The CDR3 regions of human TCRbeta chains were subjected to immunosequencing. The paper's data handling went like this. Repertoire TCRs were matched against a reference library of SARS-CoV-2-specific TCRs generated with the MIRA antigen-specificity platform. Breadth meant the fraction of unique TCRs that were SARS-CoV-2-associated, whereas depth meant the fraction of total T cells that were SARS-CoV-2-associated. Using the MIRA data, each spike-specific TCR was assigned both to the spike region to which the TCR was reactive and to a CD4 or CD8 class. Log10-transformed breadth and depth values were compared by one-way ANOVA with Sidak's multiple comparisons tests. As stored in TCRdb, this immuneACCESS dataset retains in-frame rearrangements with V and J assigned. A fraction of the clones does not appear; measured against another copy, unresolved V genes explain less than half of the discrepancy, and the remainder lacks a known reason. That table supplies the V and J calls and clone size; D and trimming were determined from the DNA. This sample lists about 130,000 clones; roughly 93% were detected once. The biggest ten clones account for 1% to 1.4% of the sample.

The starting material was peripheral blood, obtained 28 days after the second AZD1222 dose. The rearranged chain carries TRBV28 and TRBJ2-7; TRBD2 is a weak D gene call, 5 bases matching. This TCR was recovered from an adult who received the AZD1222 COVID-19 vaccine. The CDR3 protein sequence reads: CASSPPLGSEQYF. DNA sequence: TGTGCCAGCAGTCCACCGTTGGGGAGCGAGCAGTACTTC.